Listed below are T cell receptor beta chains from one sample, sequenced in a study of T cells after yellow fever vaccination. TCRdb independently ran MiXCR on the 5' RACE reads; one entry per CDR3 protein. The table has roughly 48,000 distinct CDR3 sequences, less than 8% seen once; the top ten hold 20% to 30%. Specimen: CD8+ T cells not binding an NS4B(214-222) dextramer, sorted from PBMCs, collected more than 35 days after the first yellow fever vaccination. These receptors all stem from a man between 18 and 35 years old who received the YFV17D yellow fever vaccine. The CDR3 runs from the conserved cysteine through the conserved F or W. Fields, in order: V gene, clone size, D gene, J gene, CDR3 protein, CDR3 DNA. A D gene is named only where the DNA matches it firmly. Size is stated for part of the rows, as once, few or many counts, or as a class when the clone is expanded.

TRBV5-4	NA	TRBD1	TRBJ2-7	CASRGQSYEQYF	TGTGCCAGCAGGGGACAGAGCTACGAGCAGTACTTC
TRBV14	few	NA	TRBJ1-5	CASSQGRLQPQHF	TGTGCCAGCAGCCAAGGGCGGCTTCAGCCCCAGCATTTT
TRBV6-5	NA	TRBD1	TRBJ1-2	CASSYEGAPYGYTF	TGTGCCAGCAGTTACGAGGGGGCTCCCTATGGCTACACCTTC
TRBV4-2	few	NA	TRBJ1-2	CASSQGPRDKYGYTF	TGTGCCAGCAGCCAGGGACCCAGGGATAAGTATGGCTACACCTTC
TRBV11-2	NA	TRBD2	TRBJ2-1	CASSWGGNEQFF	TGTGCCAGCAGCTGGGGGGGGAATGAGCAGTTCTTC
TRBV12-3/TRBV12-4	many	TRBD1	TRBJ2-1	CASSGQGRSYNEQFF	TGTGCCAGCAGCGGACAGGGGAGGTCCTACAATGAGCAGTTCTTC
TRBV5-1	many	NA	TRBJ2-2	CASSFFSAGELFF	TGCGCCAGCAGCTTTTTCTCTGCCGGGGAGCTGTTTTTT
TRBV5-1	many	NA	TRBJ2-4	CASSLGPKNIQYF	TGCGCCAGCAGCTTGGGGCCAAAAAACATTCAGTACTTC
TRBV4-1	few	NA	TRBJ2-3	CASSQTYPGSDTQYF	TGCGCCAGCAGCCAAACTTACCCGGGGTCAGATACGCAGTATTTT
TRBV12-3/TRBV12-4	NA	TRBD1	TRBJ1-3	CASSHRPGQGAFTIYF	TGTGCCAGCAGCCACCGACCGGGACAGGGGGCTTTCACCATATATTTT
TRBV5-6	NA	NA	TRBJ2-4	CASSLLEAKVQYF	TGTGCCAGCAGCTTACTAGAGGCCAAGGTTCAGTACTTC
TRBV12-5	few	NA	TRBJ1-4	CASGFLLMDVEDEKLFF	TGTGCTAGTGGTTTCTTATTGATGGACGTAGAAGATGAAAAACTGTTTTTT
TRBV28	many	TRBD1	TRBJ2-1	CASSLWFGQGANYEQFF	TGTGCCAGCAGTTTATGGTTTGGACAGGGAGCTAATTACGAGCAGTTCTTC
TRBV2	few	NA	TRBJ1-1	CASSDSLNTEAFF	TGTGCCAGCAGTGACTCCTTGAACACTGAAGCTTTCTTT
TRBV4-3	NA	NA	TRBJ1-5	CASSQDGYSNQPQHF	TGCGCCAGCAGCCAAGATGGGTATAGCAATCAGCCCCAGCATTTT